This T cell receptor (beta chain) was captured by sequencing in a study of regulatory T cells in long-lasting Graves disease (dated by TCRdb to the early 2020s). Describing the broader study: Newly diagnosed Graves' disease patients had taken antithyroid drugs for less than 3 months. The study was registered as a clinical trial and conducted in China. TCR sequencing covered some 13 persistent and approximately 20 newly diagnosed Graves' disease patients, some 33 samples in total. Patients with persistent Graves' disease were compared with patients with newly diagnosed Graves' disease using TCR sequencing and RNA sequencing of peripheral blood.

The library was built by means of multiplex PCR. Instrument used: Illumina HiSeq 4000. CDR3 regions were amplified by Arm-PCR with iRepertoire HTBI primers to construct TCR beta libraries. PCR products were gel purified before sequencing. The published analysis was carried out like this. Across samples, some 62 TRBV and 15 or so TRBJ segments were identified and used for gene usage analysis of CDR3 amino acid clonotypes. Filtered high-quality paired reads were merged into contigs using COPE and FqMerger. BLAST was used to align contigs to IMGT TRBV, TRBD and TRBJ reference genes, and CDR3 was defined according to IMGT. Any clonotype with a frequency above 0.1% was counted as a highly expanded clone. Shannon entropy served as the measure of repertoire diversity, while the Gini coefficient captured V-J evenness. Clonotypes shared by more than one individual were considered public. The public reads were reanalyzed by TCRdb: fastp trimming at Q25, MiXCR alignment, in-frame beta chains only. Each record represents a unique CDR3 protein, reported with the most common genes and DNA among its rows. The V and J calls and clone size come from TCRdb's table, not from the authors' own analysis. This sample gives about 450,000 distinct CDR3 sequences in total; 15% to 20% of them show up just once. Of the sample, around 10% is held by the ten largest clones.

Study-wide findings and limitations: Lower TCR Shannon entropy and fewer highly expanded clones were observed in persistent Graves' disease patients than in newly diagnosed patients, which suggested clonal expansion. The authors noted that the small sample size was a limitation that may lower accuracy. More public clonotypes were shared among persistent patients (over 2,500) than among newly diagnosed patients (roughly 1,000). The study examined only peripheral blood because the primary lesion, thyroid tissue, could not be accessed. Persistent disease showed preferential use of TRBV28, TRBJ1-2 and TRBJ2-5, whereas newly diagnosed disease favored TRBV20-1 and TRBJ2-1. Sequencing and analysis were restricted to the TCR beta chain.

Inclusive of the bounding cysteine and phenylalanine, the CDR3 is 16 residues long. The entry retains the CDR3 DNA only, 48 bases that are in frame from base 1. Reading the germline V gene gives CDR1 SGHAT and CDR2 FQNNGV. The label giving this sample's time point can be read as: newly diagnosed GD, antithyroid drugs for less than 3 months. For both TCR sequencing and RNA sequencing, RNA was extracted from PBMCs in TRIzol. The diagnosis of Graves' disease was made according to American Thyroid Association guidelines. The patients came from an endocrinology department in Xi'an, China. From each patient, around 9.3 milliliters of peripheral blood was collected into an EDTA anticoagulant tube. PBMCs were isolated by Ficoll Paque Plus density gradient separation without further T cell sorting. An Agilent 2100 Bioanalyzer and agarose gel were used to check RNA quality, while a NanoDrop 2000 measured RNA concentration.

This clonotype was detected only a few times. Its antigen remains unidentified. The junction shows a germline mismatch at one end, possibly a read error. These data were likewise used in another study, on T cells in Graves' hyperthyroidism and ophthalmopathy. The second study's paper adds: Graves' hyperthyroidism was defined as stable when no progression to ophthalmopathy occurred over 18 months of follow-up. The hyperthyroidism patients were between 18 and 65 years old and newly diagnosed, with a disease duration of less than 2 months. Any patient with an uncontrolled infection, another autoimmune disease, pregnancy or lactation was excluded. Diagnoses were based on clinical symptoms, serum thyroxine and TRAb, thyroid ultrasound and orbital computed tomography. A first-round RT-PCR of the TCR CDR3 used the HTBI primer set with the Qiagen OneStep RT-PCR kit. Most expanded thyroid clonotypes (frequency above 0.001) were also detected in blood, suggesting blood repertoires may reflect thyroid immune responses. In cross-validation, a model built on a 13 V-J signature told ophthalmopathy apart from stable hyperthyroidism with 87.88% sensitivity and about 81% specificity, and in testing the same model reached 80%/75%. In validation, the model predicted progression to ophthalmopathy with 65% to 71% sensitivity and over 72% specificity, a median of approximately 6.5 months before onset. To identify TCR V-J signatures that set the groups apart, the researchers used a discovery cohort of 100 patients, made up of around 40 with Graves' ophthalmopathy and some 60 with stable Graves' hyperthyroidism. Prospective prediction of ophthalmopathy was tested in an independent validation cohort consisting of 18 hyperthyroidism patients and around 16 patients who later progressed to ophthalmopathy. The roughly 94 discovery patients were randomly divided into training and test sets at a 7:3 ratio. In addition, the study compared T-cell repertoires in thyroid tissue and in blood from 6 or 7 Graves' hyperthyroidism patients. Once sampling was done, hyperthyroidism patients were given methimazole at a starting dose of 30 mg daily, whereas ophthalmopathy patients were given high-dose intravenous methylprednisolone. Libraries were constructed in a second round of multiplex PCR, after which size selection and purification were carried out. The libraries were sequenced on an Illumina HiSeq2000 using paired-end 100 bp reads. SOAPnuke was used to process the raw data, removing reads that contained adapters or uncalled bases, had a mean Phred below 15, or lacked an exact match to the constant primer or identifier. High-quality paired reads were merged with COPE v1.2.5, and unique nucleotide sequences were defined as clonotypes. MiTCR v1.1 was used to align the clonotypes against IMGT TRBV, TRBD and TRBJ reference segments. Only V-J combinations with frequency above 0.0001, covering about 99% of repertoires, were analysed. The TCS score was defined as the ratio of F50 (clonal expansion) to E x V (chaos), calculated using BLOSUM62-based TCRdist between CDR3 peptides within each V-J. Welch's t-statistics and random forest reduced 500 to 650 V-J features to 13, which were used in a naive Bayes classifier (R e1071). No statistical method was used to fix the sample size in advance, and group allocation was not hidden from the investigators. The paper reports TCR Vbeta CDR3 sequencing of roughly 140 peripheral blood samples: approximately 41 ophthalmopathy, fewer than 80 hyperthyroidism and approximately 17 progressor patients.

The source was peripheral blood mononuclear cells (PBMCs), collected at new diagnosis, from a patient treated with antithyroid drugs. The V gene is TRBV11-2 and the J gene is TRBJ2-1, and 9 bases in between align with TRBD2. This TCR derives from a woman aged 25 to 39 with Graves disease. Donor details come from another sample of the same person, matched by shared clones. The CDR3 reads as follows: CAGSSRGGRAYNEQFF. The sequence in DNA is TGTGCCGGCAGCTCCAGAGGCGGGAGGGCATACAATGAGCAGTTCTTC.